This T cell receptor (beta chain) was captured by sequencing in a study of blood T cell repertoires in COVID-19. About the research overall: Samples of COVID-19 (acute and convalescent) were obtained from the United States, Italy and Spain. From T cells, B-cell-depleted T cells, or PBMCs came the material, which was cDNA or gDNA.

From germline, CDR1 is DFQATT and CDR2 SNEGSKA (reference sequence). This CDR3 has 11 residues. V lost 2 bases, J lost 5 bases, and 7 bases lay in between. Study processing details: Reference gene primer amplification yielded estimated nucleated cell counts. Clones were read by immunoSEQ multiplex PCR, and TCRdb kept only the in-frame ones, dropping some. The V and J calls and clone size were taken over from that table, and D and trimming were inferred from the DNA. The data show under 250,000 clones, approximately 90% seen once. A Seattle source enrolled patients during active infection and followed them longitudinally. Points on this clone: At the DNA level, this CDR3 is encoded by other sequences in the same sample as well.

The sample taken for sequencing was peripheral blood. This receptor was taken from a man in his sixties with COVID-19, enrolled during active disease. The rearrangement links TRBV20-1 to TRBJ2-7; D is unresolved. The CDR3 DNA reads as TGCAGTGCTAGATCTGGGCACGAGCAGTACTTC. It yields the protein CSARSGHEQYF.